What follows are 23 T cell receptor beta chains derived from one specimen sequenced in a study of OX40 agonist ivuxolimab in advanced cancers. TCRdb keeps only in-frame clones here, not all; method: immunoSEQ multiplex PCR. The table includes tens of thousands of clones, roughly nine tenths detected once. The sequenced sample was CD4+ or CD8+ T cells sorted from blood, obtained in a trial of the OX40 agonist ivuxolimab. The source is an adult with an advanced solid tumor such as melanoma, head and neck, liver or kidney cancer.

This chain connects TRBV5-1 to TRBJ2-7; TRBD2 matches at 8 bases. Per germline, CDR1 SGHRS and CDR2 YFSETQ. Germline trimming cut 5 bases from V and 2 bases from J; bases unmatched to any gene: 12. The CDR3 length is 16 residues. Written as DNA, the CDR3 is TGCGCCAGCAGACTATCGACCCGGACTAGCACCTACGAGCAGTACTTC. Its protein product is CASRLSTRTSTYEQYF.

The rearrangement links TRBV5-6 to TRBJ2-2; tentatively, D is TRBD1 (5 bases). CDR3 length equals 13 residues. With 4 bases removed from V and 4 bases from J, the gap between germline ends came to 8 bases. In germline, CDR1 is SGHDT, CDR2 YYEEEE. In DNA form, the CDR3 reads TGTGCCAGCAGCCTACAGGCCACCGGGGAGCTGTTTTTT. It yields the protein CASSLQATGELFF.

This clone has only a few counts. This chain links TRBV7-9 with TRBJ2-5; TRBD1 or TRBD2 may be the D gene (5 bases each). The CDR3 extends over 15 amino acids. Trimming left V 5 bases short and J 0 bases short, with 13 bases between. Germline V gene data show CDR1 as SEHNR and CDR2 as FQNEAQ (reference sequence). The CDR3 nucleotides are TGTGCCAGCAGCCCTGGTTGGGGGTACCAAGAGACCCAGTACTTC. As protein: CASSPGWGYQETQYF.

The genes are TRBV9 and TRBJ2-3; D is undetermined. Germline V gene lookup returns CDR1 SGDLS and CDR2 YYNGEE. V was clipped by 0 bases and J by 1 base, with 9 bases between them. The CDR3 is 15 residues long. CDR3 loop: CASSVAARRTDTQYF. The CDR3 nucleotides are TGTGCCAGCAGCGTAGCCGCACGCCGCACAGATACGCAGTATTTT.

The V call is TRBV6-1, the J call TRBJ2-7, with D possibly being TRBD1 or TRBD2 (5 bases each). Germline loops: CDR1 MNHNS, CDR2 SASEGT. This CDR3 has 12 amino acids. Trimming shortened V by 5 bases and J by 4 bases, and 9 bases separated the two germline ends. This chain's CDR3 is CASSLGEYEQYF. The CDR3 DNA is TGTGCCAGCAGTTTAGGGGAGTACGAGCAGTACTTC.

The gene calls are TRBV6-5 and TRBJ1-4; 7 bases fit TRBD1. The germline V gene encodes CDR1 MNHEY and CDR2 SVGAGI. This CDR3 is built from 14 residues. The trim removed 4 bases at V and 8 bases at J, leaving 7 bases unmatched. The CDR3, as DNA: TGTGCCAGCAGTTTCAGATCCAGGGGGGAAAAACTGTTTTTT. Protein product: CASSFRSRGEKLFF.

The gene calls are TRBV6-1 and TRBJ1-3, with unresolved D. Trimming left V 5 bases short and J 0 bases short, with 11 bases between. The germline V gene has CDR1 MNHNS and CDR2 SASEGT. The CDR3 totals 15 residues. The CDR3 here is CASSREADSGNTIYF. The DNA of the CDR3 is TGTGCCAGCAGTCGAGAGGCAGACTCTGGAAACACCATATATTTT.

This clone was counted a single time. This chain uses TRBV18 with TRBJ1-1; D unclear. Trimming pared 6 bases from V and 5 bases from J, leaving 13 bases between. Germline V gene sequence: CDR1 KGHSH, CDR2 LQKENI. The CDR3 spans 13 residues. The CDR3 reads CASSPSIDTEAFF. CDR3 sequence (DNA): TGTGCCAGCTCCCCTTCAATAGATACTGAAGCTTTCTTT.

This clone was detected once. This rearrangement joins TRBV2 to TRBJ2-1, with TRBD2 matching 11 bases. The CDR3 is made up of 15 amino acids. Germline V gives CDR1 SNHLY, CDR2 FYNNEI. J lost 8 bases, V lost 4 bases, and 7 bases had no gene match. The CDR3 is CASSGLAGGRDEQFF. The CDR3 DNA reads as TGTGCCAGCAGTGGGCTAGCGGGAGGACGCGATGAGCAGTTCTTC.

V is TRBV9 and J is TRBJ1-2; D unresolved. Germline-derived CDR1 and CDR2 are SGDLS and YYNGEE. V dropped 0 bases and J dropped 4 bases, with 13 bases sitting between them. The length of the CDR3 is 15 residues. Here the CDR3 DNA reads TGTGCCAGCAGCGTAGACGCCTCCTTGGGCTATGGCTACACCTTC. Its translation: CASSVDASLGYGYTF.

The chain uses TRBV2 and TRBJ1-2; D not certain. The germline V gene has CDR1 SNHLY and CDR2 FYNNEI. The germline V and J ends were trimmed by 5 bases and 2 bases, with 12 bases remaining between them. This CDR3 has 14 residues. CDR3 in DNA: TGTGCCAGCAGTCCCCATGTGACAAACTATGGCTACACCTTC. This codes for CASSPHVTNYGYTF.

The J gene is TRBJ1-4, the V gene TRBV4-2; D is ambiguous. CDR1 is LGHNA, CDR2 YNFKEQ, per germline. The CDR3 runs 15 residues. The ends were cut back, 3 bases at V and 8 bases at J, with 16 bases in the middle. CDR3 in amino acids: CASSQGSAGGEKLFF. CDR3 in DNA: TGTGCCAGCAGCCAGGGCTCGGCGGGAGGGGAAAAACTGTTTTTT.

In nucleotides, the CDR3 is TGTGCCATCAGTGAAGGGATCCACGAGCAGTACTTC. Translated: CAISEGIHEQYF. The chain recombines TRBV10-3 with TRBJ2-5, with D unresolved. The J call is in doubt because the DNA end fits TRBJ2-7 better. The CDR3 spans 12 residues. The germline gives CDR1 ENHRY, CDR2 SYGVKD.

The V call is TRBV18, the J call TRBJ2-7; TRBD1 is a possible D gene (5 bases). Germline CDR1 and CDR2: KGHSH and LQKENI. Trimming shortened V by 5 bases and J by 2 bases, and 10 bases separated the two germline ends. There are 13 residues in the CDR3. CDR3 coding DNA: TGTGCCAGCTCATCGACAGTCGCCTACGAGCAGTACTTC. It encodes CASSSTVAYEQYF.

This chain connects TRBV6-5 to TRBJ1-1, with D uncertain. Germline V CDR1 and CDR2: MNHEY, SVGAGI. CDR3 size: 15 residues. V lost 0 bases and J lost 6, with 14 bases in between. As DNA, the CDR3 is TGTGCCAGCAGTTACTCCTCCCAACGGAAGGCTGAAGCTTTCTTT. As protein: CASSYSSQRKAEAFF.

This rearrangement joins TRBV2 to TRBJ2-7, with D perhaps TRBD1 or TRBD2 (5 bases each). There are 14 residues in the CDR3. Germline V gives CDR1 SNHLY, CDR2 FYNNEI. Trimming cost V 5 bases and J 5 bases, with 16 bases left between them. The CDR3 loop reads CASSRDPRTHEQYF. CDR3 nucleotide sequence: TGTGCCAGCAGTCGGGACCCCCGTACCCACGAGCAGTACTTC. Together with reference TRBV2 and TRBJ2-7, the CDR3 gives the full variable domain: EPEVTQTPSHQVTQMGQEVILRCVPISNHLYFYWYRQILGQKVEFLVSFYNNEISEKSEIFDDQFSVERPDGSNFTLKIRSTKLEDSAMYFCASSRDPRTHEQYFGPGTRLTVT.

This clone was observed a handful of times. This chain links TRBV5-8 with TRBJ2-1, with 8 bases aligning to TRBD2. The V gene end was trimmed by 4 bases and the J gene end by 0 bases; junction bases not matched to a gene: 12. Germline values: CDR1 SGHTS, CDR2 YDEGEE. This CDR3 is 18 amino acids long. The DNA for the CDR3 is TGTGCCAGCAGCCCTCGGGGGGGCGGGGTTAGCTCCTACAATGAGCAGTTCTTC. As protein: CASSPRGGGVSSYNEQFF.

The chain recombines TRBV5-8 with TRBJ2-7; TRBD1 agrees at 9 bases. Germline trimming cut 4 bases from V and 4 bases from J; bases unmatched to any gene: 9. The CDR3 has 15 amino acids. Germline V CDR1 and CDR2: SGHTS, YDEGEE. In DNA, the CDR3 is TGTGCCAGCAGCCCGAGGCGGGACAGGGAGTACGAGCAGTACTTC. This gives the protein CASSPRRDREYEQYF.

This chain links TRBV18 with TRBJ1-2, with D unresolved. The CDR3 is made up of 16 amino acids. V gave up 2 bases and J gave up 2 bases, with 15 bases separating them. Germline assignment: CDR1 KGHSH and CDR2 LQKENI. CDR3 coding DNA: TGTGCCAGCTCACCAATGACGGCGGGAAACAACTATGGCTACACCTTC. Translated: CASSPMTAGNNYGYTF. The full variable domain, in which reference TRBV18 and TRBJ1-2 provide the parts outside the CDR3, is NAGVMQNPRHLVRRRGQEARLRCSPMKGHSHVYWYRQLPEEGLKFMVYLQKENIIDESGMPKERFSAEFPKEGPSILRIQQVVRGDSAAYFCASSPMTAGNNYGYTFGSGTRLTVV.

This chain connects TRBV10-3 to TRBJ2-1; the D gene is possibly TRBD1 (5 bases). Germline loops: CDR1 ENHRY, CDR2 SYGVKD. CDR3 length: 14 amino acids. Trimming shortened V by 4 bases and J by 0 bases, and 7 bases separated the two germline ends. In DNA, the CDR3 is TGTGCCATCAGTGGCAGGGTCTCCTACAATGAGCAGTTCTTC. This encodes CAISGRVSYNEQFF.

The V gene is TRBV11-2, the J gene TRBJ2-5, with TRBD2 matching 12 bases. This CDR3 comprises 17 residues. Trimming removed 4 bases from V and 2 bases from J; junction bases left unmatched: 8. Germline V gene lookup returns CDR1 SGHAT and CDR2 FQNNGV. For the CDR3, the DNA is TGTGCCAGCAGCTGGGGGGGACTAGCGGGTGGTCAAGAGACCCAGTACTTC. Amino acids: CASSWGGLAGGQETQYF.

The chain uses TRBV18 and TRBJ1-3; possible D gene TRBD1, 5 bases. Per germline, CDR1 KGHSH and CDR2 LQKENI. The CDR3 has 16 residues. V was pared by 5 bases and J by 4 bases, with 18 bases between. The CDR3: CASSSDPWDAGNTIYF. The CDR3 coding sequence is TGTGCCAGCTCATCCGACCCCTGGGACGCCGGAAACACCATATATTTT.

The chain recombines TRBV11-3 with TRBJ1-5; D possibly corresponds to TRBD1 (5 bases). The germline CDR1 and CDR2 sequences are SGHNT and YENEEA. Trimming removed 3 bases from V and 12 bases from J, with 18 bases in between. The CDR3 has 14 residues. The CDR3 DNA follows: TGTGCCAGCAGCTTCGGGCAGCTCCATCAGGGCCAGCATTTT. It codes for CASSFGQLHQGQHF.